This section outlines one T cell receptor (beta chain) sequence together with its context. The CDR3 consists of 17 residues. The trim removed 5 bases at V and 6 bases at J, leaving 14 bases unmatched. Per the germline V gene, CDR1 is SEHNR and CDR2 is FQNEAQ (reference sequence). Profiled with immunoSEQ multiplex PCR; TCRdb holds only in-frame clones, not every one. This sample has tens of thousands of clones, with approximately 91% found just once. The sample comes from a study of T cell changes during pregnancy in multiple sclerosis. This chain uses TRBV7-9 with TRBJ1-2; 11 positions agree with TRBD1. This clonotype was obtained from a female donor with multiple sclerosis, enrolled in a pregnancy study. This sample comprised CD8+ T cells from peripheral blood mononuclear cells, obtained in the second trimester of pregnancy. In nucleotides, the CDR3 is TGTGCCAGCAGCCCGGGACAGGGGGACGGACCGGACGATGGCTACACCTTC. Protein sequence: CASSPGQGDGPDDGYTF.